The 19 T cell receptor beta chains below come from one sample, sequenced in a study of radiotherapy plus CTLA-4 blockade in lung cancer. Sequencing used immunoSEQ multiplex PCR; TCRdb keeps in-frame clones, though not all of them. The data show fewer than 100,000 clones, approximately 80% seen once. This material consisted of peripheral blood, taken from a patient treated with radiotherapy plus ipilimumab. Receptors originate from a human donor with non-small cell lung cancer who had stable disease on radiotherapy plus ipilimumab.

This clone was recorded once. This chain joins TRBV2 and TRBJ2-7; either TRBD1 or TRBD2 may supply D (5 bases each). Trimming removed 6 bases at V and 6 bases at J, with 18 bases between. The CDR3 consists of 14 residues. Germline CDR1 reads SNHLY; CDR2 reads FYNNEI. The CDR3 sequence is CASRAPGTPAEQYF. DNA for the CDR3: TGTGCCAGCAGGGCCCCCGGGACGCCCGCCGAGCAGTACTTC.

The rearrangement joins TRBV7-3 to TRBJ1-1; 7 nucleotides match TRBD1. The CDR3 sequence is 17 residues long. V lost 5 bases to trimming and J lost 1 base; unmatched junction nucleotides: 13. Germline values: CDR1 SGHTA, CDR2 FQGTGA. The CDR3 sequence: CASSPYRGLASNTEAFF. The CDR3 nucleotides read TGTGCCAGCAGCCCCTATAGGGGGCTTGCTTCGAACACTGAAGCTTTCTTT.

In DNA, the CDR3 is TGTGCCAGCAGTGAACCGGGACAGGGTTTGCGTTATAGCAATCAGCCCCAGCATTTT. Translating gives CASSEPGQGLRYSNQPQHF. V and J are TRBV2 and TRBJ1-5, with 9 nucleotides matching TRBD1. The ends lost 2 bases at V and 0 bases at J; junction bases unmatched: 11. Germline loops: CDR1 SNHLY, CDR2 FYNNEI. The CDR3 loop spans 19 amino acids.

The chain couples TRBV7-9 to TRBJ2-3; 7 nucleotides match TRBD2. The CDR3 totals 15 residues. With V trimmed by 5 bases and J by 2 bases, 7 bases remained unmatched. Germline V gives CDR1 SEHNR, CDR2 FQNEAQ (reference sequence). The CDR3 bases are TGTGCCAGCAGCATATCTAGCGGTCCCACAGATACGCAGTATTTT. This gives the protein CASSISSGPTDTQYF.

The chain uses TRBV18 and TRBJ2-3; 10 nucleotides match TRBD1. This CDR3 spans 15 amino acids. CDR1 is KGHSH, CDR2 LQKENI, per germline. Trimming cost V 5 bases and J 5 bases; bases outside gene matches: 7. CDR3 coding DNA: TGTGCCAGCTCAGGGCGGGACAGGGGACGAGATACGCAGTATTTT. Its translation is CASSGRDRGRDTQYF. The whole variable domain, remainder taken from reference TRBV18 and TRBJ2-3, is NAGVMQNPRHLVRRRGQEARLRCSPMKGHSHVYWYRQLPEEGLKFMVYLQKENIIDESGMPKERFSAEFPKEGPSILRIQQVVRGDSAAYFCASSGRDRGRDTQYFGPGTRLTVL.

This sequence joins TRBV27 and TRBJ2-1; possibly TRBD2 for D (5 bases). This CDR3 contains 11 residues. The ends were cut back, 6 bases at V and 10 bases at J, with 10 bases in the middle. From germline, CDR1 is MNHEY and CDR2 SMNVEV (reference sequence). This chain's CDR3 is CASRSGGEQFF. For the CDR3, the DNA is TGTGCCAGCAGGAGTGGCGGGGAGCAGTTCTTC.

The CDR3: CASSSLGQYEQYF. The CDR3 DNA reads TGTGCCAGCAGTTCCCTTGGACAGTACGAGCAGTACTTC. The chain couples TRBV27 to TRBJ2-7; weak D call: TRBD1 (6 bases). This CDR3 spans 13 amino acids. V gave up 4 bases and J gave up 4 bases, with 11 bases separating them. From germline, CDR1 is MNHEY and CDR2 SMNVEV (reference sequence).

This chain connects TRBV10-2 to TRBJ1-1, with 7 bases matching TRBD1. The CDR3 sequence is 14 residues long. V was pared by 8 bases and J by 2 bases, with 8 bases of the junction left unmatched. In germline, CDR1 is WSHSY, CDR2 SAAADI. The CDR3: CASRQGLTNTEAFF. CDR3 bases: TGCGCCAGCCGACAGGGCCTAACTAACACTGAAGCTTTCTTT.

This clone was counted only a few times. The chain couples TRBV9 to TRBJ2-3, with a possible D match to TRBD2 (6 bases). The germline CDR1 and CDR2 sequences are SGDLS and YYNGEE. This CDR3 is built from 15 residues. Trimming took 3 bases from V and 1 from J, leaving 12 bases between them. CDR3 in amino acids: CASSGSSVRTDTQYF. In nucleotides, the CDR3 is TGTGCCAGCAGCGGGTCTAGCGTCCGCACAGATACGCAGTATTTT.

The genes are TRBV6-1 and TRBJ1-2; the match to TRBD1 covers 9 bases. This CDR3 is built from 13 residues. CDR1 and CDR2 (germline): MNHNS, SASEGT. With V trimmed by 3 bases and J by 8 bases, 4 bases remained unmatched. CDR3 DNA sequence: TGTGCCAGCAGTGATACCGGGACAGGGGGCTACACCTTC. Translation: CASSDTGTGGYTF.

The chain links TRBV9 to TRBJ2-3; a possible D gene is TRBD1 (5 bases). The CDR3 extends over 15 amino acids. V lost 0 bases and J lost 2, with 10 bases in between. CDR1 SGDLS and CDR2 YYNGEE come from the germline V gene. The CDR3 is CASSVGGYSTDTQYF. CDR3 nucleotide sequence: TGTGCCAGCAGCGTAGGGGGCTATTCCACAGATACGCAGTATTTT.

This clone was detected a few times. The chain is built from TRBV29-1 and TRBJ2-2; perhaps TRBD1 as D (6 bases). The CDR3 spans 15 residues. Germline lookup yields CDR1 SQVTM and CDR2 ANQGSEA. V lost 0 bases and J lost 5, with 13 bases in between. CDR3 loop: CSVEDPKQGTGELFF. The CDR3 nucleotides are TGCAGCGTTGAAGATCCGAAACAGGGAACCGGGGAGCTGTTTTTT.

The chain carries TRBV28 and TRBJ1-5; 7 bases agree with TRBD1. The germline CDR1 and CDR2 sequences are MDHEN and SYDVKM. CDR3 size: 13 residues. V lost 5 bases, J lost 9 bases, and 7 bases stayed unmatched. The chain's CDR3 is CASSQTGIPPQHF. The DNA for the CDR3 is TGTGCCAGCAGTCAGACAGGGATCCCGCCCCAGCATTTT. The complete variable domain, with remaining parts taken from reference TRBV28 and TRBJ1-5, reads DVKVTQSSRYLVKRTGEKVFLECVQDMDHENMFWYRQDPGLGLRLIYFSYDVKMKEKGDIPEGYSVSREKKERFSLILESASTNQTSMYLCASSQTGIPPQHFGDGTRLSIL.

The chain joins TRBV7-6 to TRBJ2-3; D is perhaps TRBD1 or TRBD2 (5 bases each). The CDR3 contains 15 residues. Germline CDR1 and CDR2: SGHVS and FNYEAQ. Trimming left V 4 bases short and J 2 bases short, with 13 bases between. This CDR3 reads CASSSSWGTTDTQYF. In nucleotides, the CDR3 is TGTGCCAGCAGCTCCTCCTGGGGGACCACAGATACGCAGTATTTT.

The chain recombines TRBV5-1 with TRBJ1-6, with TRBD1 identical over 11 bases. Losses at the gene ends were 6 bases for V and 1 base for J; bases not matched to a gene: 9. From germline, CDR1 is SGHRS and CDR2 YFSETQ. The CDR3 has 18 amino acids. CDR3 in amino acids: CASMGGQGAQSYNSPLHF. The DNA for the CDR3 is TGCGCCAGCATGGGTGGACAGGGGGCGCAATCCTATAATTCACCCCTCCACTTT.

The chain is built from TRBV15 and TRBJ2-5; weak D call: TRBD1 (7 bases). The CDR3 spans 14 residues. Looked up from germline, CDR1 is LNHNV and CDR2 is YYDKDF (reference sequence). V lost 5 bases and J 5 bases, leaving 15 bases between the germline ends. The CDR3 region is CATSGTGAGETQYF. For the CDR3, the DNA is TGTGCCACCAGCGGAACAGGGGCGGGGGAGACCCAGTACTTC.

The V and J genes are TRBV1 and TRBJ2-5; the D call of TRBD2 is as the table states it, not checked on the DNA. TRBV1 is designated a pseudogene. This CDR3 contains 18 residues. The CDR3 region has the DNA TGCACCAGCAGCCAAGATGATCGGCTAGCGGACTCCCGGGAGACCCAGTACTTC. Translating it yields CTSSQDDRLADSRETQYF.

This clone appeared a few times. The rearrangement links TRBV4-1 to TRBJ2-2, with TRBD2 identical over 13 bases. The CDR3 runs 18 residues. The V gene end was trimmed by 1 base and the J gene end by 5 bases; junction bases not matched to a gene: 7. CDR1 is MGHRA and CDR2 is YSYEKL in the germline V gene. CDR3 sequence (DNA): TGCGCCAGCAGCCAAGGCGGACTAGCGGGAGTAGGGACCGGGGAGCTGTTTTTT. Amino acids: CASSQGGLAGVGTGELFF.

The chain combines TRBV7-2 with TRBJ1-4; the match to TRBD1 covers 9 bases. Unmatched junction bases numbered 4, after V lost 6 bases and J lost 5 bases. CDR1 is SGHTA and CDR2 is FQGNSA in the germline V gene. CDR3 length equals 14 residues. As DNA, the CDR3 is TGTGCCAGCAGGAGTGACAGGGGGAATGAAAAACTGTTTTTT. The encoded protein is CASRSDRGNEKLFF.